What follows describes a single TCR beta chain. Using immunoSEQ multiplex PCR, the repertoire was profiled, and TCRdb retains in-frame clones only, with some absent. Found here are roughly 230,000 clones, roughly 88% of them singletons; the top ten hold approximately 0.7%. The data were taken from a study of blood T cell repertoires in COVID-19. Germline CDR1 is MGHRA and CDR2 is YSYEKL. V was shortened by 0 bases and J by 7 bases, with 10 bases between the two germline ends. This CDR3 comprises 13 residues. Sample: peripheral blood. This clonotype was sampled from a human donor in a cohort sampled during active COVID-19. This chain connects TRBV4-1 to TRBJ2-7, with a tentative D call TRBD2 (5 bases). The CDR3 DNA follows: TGCGCCAGCAGCCAAGATAGCGTGGGGGAGCAGTACTTC. Amino acid sequence: CASSQDSVGEQYF.